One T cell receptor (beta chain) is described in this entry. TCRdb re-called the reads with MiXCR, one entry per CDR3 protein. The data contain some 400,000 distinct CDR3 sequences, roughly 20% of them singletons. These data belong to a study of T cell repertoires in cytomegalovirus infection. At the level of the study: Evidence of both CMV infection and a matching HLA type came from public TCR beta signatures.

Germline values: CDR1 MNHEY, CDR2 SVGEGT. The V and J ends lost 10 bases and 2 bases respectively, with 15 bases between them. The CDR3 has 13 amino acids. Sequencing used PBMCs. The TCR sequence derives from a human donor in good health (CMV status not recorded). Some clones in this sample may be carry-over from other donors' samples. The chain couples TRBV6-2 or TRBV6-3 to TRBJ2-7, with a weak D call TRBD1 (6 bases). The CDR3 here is CATADRSTYEQYF. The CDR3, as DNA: TGTGCCACCGCAGACAGGTCGACCTACGAGCAGTACTTC.